This entry lists 26 T cell receptor beta chains sequenced from one sample in a study of OX40 agonist ivuxolimab in advanced cancers. Sequencing used immunoSEQ multiplex PCR; TCRdb keeps in-frame clones, though not all of them. The data hold tens of thousands of clones, with around 84% observed a single time. Sequencing was performed on CD4+ or CD8+ T cells sorted from blood, taken in a trial of the OX40 agonist ivuxolimab. The receptors originated from an adult with an advanced solid tumor such as melanoma, head and neck, liver or kidney cancer.

The J gene is TRBJ2-5, the V gene TRBV5-6; the match to TRBD2 covers 8 bases. CDR3 length equals 16 residues. Germline V lookup: CDR1 SGHDT, CDR2 YYEEEE. The J segment lost 4 bases and the V segment lost 1 base, leaving 9 bases of the junction unmatched. As DNA, the CDR3 is TGTGCCAGCAGCTTGTCGGTCGGAAGCGGGGGAGAGACCCAGTACTTC. It codes for CASSLSVGSGGETQYF. The variable domain in full, completed from reference TRBV5-6 and TRBJ2-5, reads DAGVTQSPTHLIKTRGQQVTLRCSPKSGHDTVSWYQQALGQGPQFIFQYYEEEERQRGNFPDRFSGHQFPNYSSELNVNALLLGDSALYLCASSLSVGSGGETQYFGPGTRLLVL.

The chain recombines TRBV7-3 with TRBJ1-3; the D gene is possibly TRBD1 (6 bases). V was cut by 5 bases and J by 4 bases, with 15 bases left in between. The CDR3 consists of 15 residues. Germline CDR1 SGHTA, CDR2 FQGTGA. In DNA, the CDR3 is TGTGCCAGCAGCCCCGGGGGGGGCGCCGGAAACACCATATATTTT. The encoded protein is CASSPGGGAGNTIYF. Full variable domain (rest looked up from reference TRBV7-3 and TRBJ1-3): GAGVSQTPSNKVTEKGKYVELRCDPISGHTALYWYRQSLGQGPEFLIYFQGTGAADDSGLPNDRFFAVRPEGSVSTLKIQRTERGDSAVYLCASSPGGGAGNTIYFGEGSWLTVV.

The gene calls are TRBV18 and TRBJ1-2; maybe TRBD1 (6 bases). In germline, CDR1 is KGHSH, CDR2 LQKENI. The V gene lost 2 bases and the J gene lost 1 base, with 14 bases spanning the gap. The CDR3 loop spans 16 amino acids. The CDR3 DNA is TGTGCCAGCTCACCAGTTCCCTTACAGGGTAACTATGGCTACACCTTC. The encoded protein is CASSPVPLQGNYGYTF.

The chain uses TRBV6-6 and TRBJ1-3, with 9 bases that match TRBD1. This CDR3 is 15 amino acids long. The J segment lost 4 bases and the V segment lost 6 bases, leaving 7 bases of the junction unmatched. Germline V gene lookup returns CDR1 MNHNY and CDR2 SVGAGI (reference sequence). CDR3 residues: CASSRNRGLGNTIYF. The CDR3 DNA reads TGTGCCAGCAGCCGAAACAGGGGGCTCGGAAACACCATATATTTT.

The chain combines TRBV19 with TRBJ2-7; TRBD1 matches 9 bases. The trim removed 4 bases at V and 0 bases at J, leaving 4 bases unmatched. There are 15 residues in the CDR3. Germline V gene lookup returns CDR1 LNHDA and CDR2 SQIVND (reference sequence). The CDR3 region has the DNA TGTGCCAGTAGTACAAACAGGGGGCCCTCCTACGAGCAGTACTTC. Protein sequence: CASSTNRGPSYEQYF.

V usage is TRBV27 and J usage is TRBJ2-3; 7 bases are shared with TRBD2. Trimming cost V 4 bases and J 6 bases; bases outside gene matches: 7. This CDR3 comprises 14 residues. From germline, CDR1 is MNHEY and CDR2 SMNVEV (reference sequence). CDR3 sequence: CASSYRGVGDTQYF. The CDR3 DNA follows: TGTGCCAGCAGTTACCGGGGGGTAGGGGATACGCAGTATTTT.

Comment on this clone: One end of the junction does not line up with germline, which may come from a read error. The J gene is TRBJ2-6, the V gene TRBV6-1; 11 bases map to TRBD1. Germline loops: CDR1 MNHNS, CDR2 SASEGT. This CDR3 comprises 13 residues. The chain's CDR3 is CASSGQGTGGLPF. As DNA, the CDR3 is TGTGCCAGCAGTGGCCAGGGGACAGGGGGACTCCCTTTC.

The chain joins TRBV5-1 to TRBJ1-3; D is unresolved. The germline V gene has CDR1 SGHRS and CDR2 YFSETQ. This CDR3 comprises 14 residues. The V gene lost 4 bases and the J gene lost 0 bases, with 8 bases spanning the gap. In nucleotides, the CDR3 is TGCGCCAGCAGCGGAGCCAGCTCTGGAAACACCATATATTTT. It encodes CASSGASSGNTIYF.

The rearrangement uses TRBV11-2 and TRBJ1-1; 9 bases are a match to TRBD1. The CDR3 is 16 amino acids. V gave up 1 base and J gave up 7 bases; unmatched junction bases: 10. Germline assignment: CDR1 SGHAT and CDR2 FQNNGV. Written as DNA, the CDR3 is TGTGCCAGCAGCTTAGGGTATTTGGGACAGGGACATGAAGCTTTCTTT. Its protein product is CASSLGYLGQGHEAFF.

Concerning this clone: An end of the junction differs from the germline gene, which may be a read error. The genes are TRBV28 and TRBJ2-2, with 7 bases lining up with TRBD1. The CDR3 runs to 16 residues. Germline lookup yields CDR1 MDHEN and CDR2 SYDVKM. CDR3 nucleotide sequence: TGTGCCAGCAGTACTAGGAGCAGGGGGAACCCCGGGGAGCTGTTTTTT. Amino acids: CASSTRSRGNPGELFF.

This chain links TRBV30 with TRBJ1-5; the D gene is possibly TRBD1 (5 bases). The germline V gene encodes CDR1 GTSNPN and CDR2 SVGIG (reference sequence). V was cut by 2 bases and J by 4 bases, with 12 bases left in between. This CDR3 has 14 amino acids. This CDR3 reads CAWSSGARNQPQHF. CDR3 DNA sequence: TGTGCCTGGAGTTCCGGGGCCAGAAATCAGCCCCAGCATTTT.

The chain combines TRBV7-2 with TRBJ2-3, with D hard to call. Per germline, CDR1 SGHTA and CDR2 FQGNSA. The ends were cut back, 3 bases at V and 6 bases at J, with 13 bases in the middle. The CDR3 sequence is 14 residues long. CDR3 bases: TGTGCCAGCAGCTTTAGACGAAGAGACGATACGCAGTATTTT. As protein: CASSFRRRDDTQYF.

This chain links TRBV28 with TRBJ1-2, with D maybe TRBD1 (5 bases). Germline values: CDR1 MDHEN, CDR2 SYDVKM. The CDR3 extends over 15 amino acids. V was shortened by 7 bases and J by 2 bases, with 17 bases between the two germline ends. CDR3 in amino acids: CASTEWGSVNYGYTF. The CDR3 DNA follows: TGTGCCAGCACCGAGTGGGGGTCCGTGAACTATGGCTACACCTTC.

The chain uses TRBV27 and TRBJ1-6, with D unclear. The CDR3 has 16 amino acids. Trimming left V 7 bases short and J 1 base short, with 14 bases between. The germline gives CDR1 MNHEY, CDR2 SMNVEV (reference sequence). CDR3 protein: CASTLMGGSYNSPLHF. Here the CDR3 DNA reads TGTGCCAGCACCCTCATGGGAGGGTCCTATAATTCACCCCTCCACTTT.

The genes are TRBV27 and TRBJ2-6; D uncertain. Germline V CDR1 and CDR2: MNHEY, SMNVEV (reference sequence). Trimming removed 7 bases at V and 4 bases at J, with 11 bases between. The CDR3 runs 14 residues. CDR3 bases: TGTGCCAGCAATTGGCGAAGGGGGGCCAACGTCCTGACTTTC. Its protein is CASNWRRGANVLTF.

This clone was observed a few times. The genes are TRBV2 and TRBJ1-6, with D maybe TRBD1 (6 bases). This CDR3 comprises 14 residues. CDR1 SNHLY and CDR2 FYNNEI come from the germline V gene. The V end lost 10 bases, the J end lost 7 bases, and 17 bases lay between the germline ends. CDR3 sequence reads: CATAPQGGNSPLHF. The CDR3 DNA follows: TGTGCCACCGCCCCACAGGGCGGGAATTCACCCCTCCACTTT.

The chain is built from TRBV13 and TRBJ1-4; 11 bases agree with TRBD1. Germline values: CDR1 PRHDT, CDR2 FYEKMQ (reference sequence). Unmatched junction bases numbered 2, after V lost 4 bases and J lost 7 bases. The CDR3 runs to 14 residues. CDR3 nucleotides: TGTGCCAGCAGCTCCGGGACAGGGGGTGAAAAACTGTTTTTT. This encodes CASSSGTGGEKLFF.

The J gene is TRBJ1-4, the V gene TRBV28; D is possibly TRBD1 (5 bases). Germline V gene data show CDR1 as MDHEN and CDR2 as SYDVKM. Trimming shortened V by 5 bases and J by 2 bases, and 12 bases separated the two germline ends. The CDR3 has 15 residues. CDR3 nucleotide sequence: TGTGCCAGCAGTACTTGGGGGGGGACTAATGAAAAACTGTTTTTT. The encoded protein is CASSTWGGTNEKLFF.

The V gene is TRBV18, the J gene TRBJ2-3; TRBD1 matches at 9 bases. CDR1 KGHSH and CDR2 LQKENI come from the germline V gene. This CDR3 has 15 residues. The V gene end was trimmed by 2 bases and the J gene end by 0 bases; junction bases not matched to a gene: 0. The CDR3 protein is CASSPGTGSTDTQYF. CDR3 bases: TGTGCCAGCTCACCAGGGACAGGGAGCACAGATACGCAGTATTTT.

As to this clone: Mismatch with germline at one junction end may stem from a read error. V is TRBV7-3 and J is TRBJ1-2; TRBD1 matches at 8 bases. CDR1 SGHTA and CDR2 FQGTGA come from the germline V gene. The CDR3 has 14 amino acids. CDR3 nucleotides: TGCGCCAGCAGCCCTTACCAGGGGGCGAGTGGCTACACCTTC. This translates into CASSPYQGASGYTF.

The rearrangement joins TRBV6-1 to TRBJ1-1; no reliable D call. Germline CDR1 reads MNHNS; CDR2 reads SASEGT. Trimming shortened V by 1 base and J by 4 bases, and 13 bases separated the two germline ends. This CDR3 is 15 amino acids long. This CDR3 reads CASSEVGSVSTEAFF. The CDR3, as DNA: TGTGCCAGCAGTGAAGTGGGCAGTGTGAGCACTGAAGCTTTCTTT.

By proportion, this clone is medium-sized. V usage is TRBV5-1 and J usage is TRBJ1-2, with D unresolved. Germline loops: CDR1 SGHRS, CDR2 YFSETQ. V was pared by 0 bases and J by 4 bases, with 10 bases between. The length of the CDR3 is 14 residues. CDR3 sequence (DNA): TGCGCCAGCAGCTTGGAGGTGACCGGCTATGGCTACACCTTC. Translated, it gives CASSLEVTGYGYTF.

The chain recombines TRBV2 with TRBJ1-5; no clear D gene. V lost 8 bases and J lost 5, with 19 bases in between. Germline lookup yields CDR1 SNHLY and CDR2 FYNNEI. The CDR3 runs 15 residues. CDR3 DNA sequence: TGTGCCAGCGCCGAAATCCGGGGTGGGGATCAGCCCCAGCATTTT. Translating it yields CASAEIRGGDQPQHF.

The CDR3 region has the DNA TGTGCCAGCAGCTTAGTTGGGAGCACGGGAGAGACCCAGTACTTC. Its protein is CASSLVGSTGETQYF. The gene calls are TRBV7-9 and TRBJ2-5, with D tentatively TRBD2 (5 bases). Germline values: CDR1 SEHNR, CDR2 FQNEAQ (reference sequence). The V and J ends lost 1 base and 4 bases respectively, with 13 bases between them. The CDR3 covers 15 residues.

The chain couples TRBV18 to TRBJ2-6; 7 positions match TRBD1. With 5 bases clipped from V and 3 bases from J, the junction kept 1 base outside the gene matches. Per germline, CDR1 KGHSH and CDR2 LQKENI. This CDR3 is built from 14 residues. In DNA, the CDR3 is TGTGCCAGCTCAGACAGGGTTGGGGCCAACGTCCTGACTTTC. It specifies CASSDRVGANVLTF.

The chain uses TRBV28 and TRBJ1-2, with 7 bases aligning to TRBD1. The CDR3 is made up of 15 amino acids. Trimming cost V 8 bases and J 1 base; bases outside gene matches: 10. Germline CDR1 MDHEN, CDR2 SYDVKM. The CDR3 reads CASFRGTVVNYGYTF. The CDR3 bases are TGTGCCAGCTTCCGCGGGACAGTAGTTAACTATGGCTACACCTTC.